Following are 16 T cell receptor beta chains from one sample sequenced in a study of T cell repertoires in cytomegalovirus infection. TCRdb called the reads again in MiXCR, with one record for every CDR3 protein. The sample consists of 100,000 to 150,000 distinct CDR3 sequences, roughly 9% of them appearing once. Input material: PBMCs. These receptors came from a human donor in good health (CMV status not recorded). Some clones in this sample may be carry-over from other donors' samples.

This clonotype occurred a few times. This chain joins TRBV2 and TRBJ2-1; 10 nucleotides line up with TRBD1. This CDR3 contains 17 residues. V gave up 3 bases and J gave up 6 bases; unmatched junction bases: 11. In germline, CDR1 is SNHLY, CDR2 FYNNEI. CDR3 coding DNA: TGTGCCAGCAGTGACAATTACCGGGACAGGGGCAGCAATGAGCAGTTCTTC. It codes for CASSDNYRDRGSNEQFF.

This clonotype was observed many times. The chain uses TRBV6-6 and TRBJ2-7; D remains unclear. CDR3 size: 14 residues. V lost 0 bases to trimming and J lost 2 bases, with 8 bases between them. Germline assignment: CDR1 MNHNY and CDR2 SVGAGI (reference sequence). The CDR3 DNA reads TGTGCCAGCAGTTACTCGCCGGGCACCTACGAGCAGTACTTC. This encodes CASSYSPGTYEQYF.

This clonotype came up many times. The chain has TRBV7-2 and TRBJ2-1; 11 positions agree with TRBD1. Unmatched junction bases numbered 14, after V lost 1 base and J lost 6 bases. This CDR3 comprises 19 residues. Germline loops: CDR1 SGHTA, CDR2 FQGNSA. CDR3 bases: TGTGCCAGCAGCTTAGGACGGGACAGGGGGAATGGGTTCCCCAATGAGCAGTTCTTC. Translated: CASSLGRDRGNGFPNEQFF.

Ten or more counts support this clonotype. The chain has TRBV7-9 and TRBJ2-5, with 9 nucleotides matching TRBD2. The CDR3 length is 16 residues. Trimming at V came to 5 bases and at J to 0 bases, leaving 7 bases not matched to a gene. Germline assignment: CDR1 SEHNR and CDR2 FQNEAQ (reference sequence). The CDR3 here is CASSPNSGGYQETQYF. The CDR3 DNA sequence: TGTGCCAGCAGCCCCAATAGCGGGGGTTACCAAGAGACCCAGTACTTC.

This clonotype was found a few times. DNA of the CDR3: TGCGCCAGCAGCTTGTATGGCAGTAATGAAAAACTGTTTTTT. This gives the protein CASSLYGSNEKLFF. The chain recombines TRBV5-1 with TRBJ1-4; D ambiguous. Germline V gene sequence: CDR1 SGHRS, CDR2 YFSETQ. This CDR3 has 14 residues. V was cut by 1 base and J by 4 bases, with 8 bases left in between.

About this clonotype itself: Being one base from a much bigger clone, this may be a read error. The chain employs TRBV28 and TRBJ1-1; tentative D call: TRBD1 (6 bases). This CDR3 comprises 14 residues. Per the germline V gene, CDR1 is MDHEN and CDR2 is SYDVKM. Deletions cut 5 bases from V and 6 bases from J, with 16 bases between. The chain's CDR3 is CASSSPYRVAEAFF. CDR3 coding DNA: TGTGCCAGCAGTAGTCCTTACAGGGTCGCTGAAGCTTTCTTT.

This clonotype was seen a handful of times. The J gene is TRBJ2-7, the V gene TRBV6-2 or TRBV6-3; 7 bases are a match to TRBD1. The junction had 3 bases not matched to a gene; V was cut back by 5 bases and J by 2 bases. This CDR3 is built from 13 residues. In germline, CDR1 is MNHEY, CDR2 SVGEGT. CDR3 bases: TGTGCCAGCAGTGGGGACAGAACCTACGAGCAGTACTTC. This codes for CASSGDRTYEQYF.

The chain joins TRBV18 to TRBJ1-1; no firm D call. Trimming took 3 bases from V and 5 from J, leaving 10 bases between them. The CDR3 has 13 residues. Germline CDR1 reads KGHSH; CDR2 reads LQKENI. This CDR3 is CASSPGLGTEAFF. CDR3 DNA: TGTGCCAGCTCACCGGGTCTAGGAACTGAAGCTTTCTTT.

This clonotype was picked up a small number of times. A single base separates this from a much larger clone, so it may be a read error. The gene calls are TRBV5-1 and TRBJ2-2, with D unresolved. V was shortened by 5 bases and J by 0 bases, with 8 bases between the two germline ends. This CDR3 is 14 amino acids long. Per germline, CDR1 SGHRS and CDR2 YFSETQ. CDR3 DNA: TGCGCCAGCAGTTCTAGGGCGAACACCGGGGAGCTGTTTTTT. Residues: CASSSRANTGELFF. The entire variable domain, with the rest obtained from reference TRBV5-1 and TRBJ2-2, is as follows: KAGVTQTPRYLIKTRGQQVTLSCSPISGHRSVSWYQQTPGQGLQFLFEYFSETQRNKGNFPGRFSGRQFSNSRSEMNVSTLELGDSALYLCASSSRANTGELFFGEGSRLTVL.

This clonotype has a count of ten or more. The chain joins TRBV6-2 or TRBV6-3 to TRBJ2-5; the D is unclear. CDR1 and CDR2 (germline): MNHEY, SVGEGT. Trimming took 5 bases from V and 5 from J, leaving 18 bases between them. The CDR3 is 15 amino acids. CDR3 sequence reads: CASSPHDKPEETQYF. The CDR3, as DNA: TGTGCCAGCAGTCCCCACGACAAGCCCGAGGAGACCCAGTACTTC.

This clonotype ranks as medium-sized (0.01 to 0.1%). This chain joins TRBV7-2 and TRBJ2-2; D perhaps matches TRBD2 (7 bases). The V end was cut by 2 bases, the J end by 5 bases, with 15 bases between. The germline CDR1 and CDR2 sequences are SGHTA and FQGNSA. The CDR3 consists of 16 residues. The DNA for the CDR3 is TGTGCCAGCAGCTTAACAGGGACTACCAAGACCGGGGAGCTGTTTTTT. Protein product: CASSLTGTTKTGELFF.

This clonotype was seen repeatedly, ten times or more. The V and J genes are TRBV7-7 and TRBJ2-1; D call uncertain. CDR1 and CDR2 from the germline V gene are SSHAT and FNYEAQ (reference sequence). The CDR3 is 15 amino acids. Trimming took off 1 base at V and 4 bases at J, with 11 bases between the two ends. CDR3 sequence reads: CASSLEGGSYNEQFF. Written as DNA, the CDR3 is TGTGCCAGCAGCTTAGAGGGTGGTTCATACAATGAGCAGTTCTTC.

There are a few counts of this clonotype. The chain couples TRBV29-1 to TRBJ2-6; D unresolved. The V gene's germline CDR1 is SQVTM and CDR2 ANQGSEA. Trimming shortened V by 6 bases and J by 1 base, and 7 bases separated the two germline ends. This CDR3 has 13 residues. The DNA of the CDR3 is TGCAGCGTGAGCTCTTCTGGGGCCAACGTCCTGACTTTC. It codes for CSVSSSGANVLTF.

This clonotype is labeled as medium-sized (0.01 to 0.1%). The chain has TRBV7-2 and TRBJ2-7; possibly TRBD1 for D (6 bases). The CDR3 totals 15 residues. V was shortened by 5 bases and J by 3 bases, with 17 bases between the two germline ends. Per germline, CDR1 SGHTA and CDR2 FQGNSA. The CDR3: CASSPPGTPSYEQYF. CDR3 nucleotide sequence: TGTGCCAGCAGCCCCCCGGGGACACCGAGCTACGAGCAGTACTTC.

A few counts support this clonotype. V is TRBV10-3 and J is TRBJ2-1; D not certain. V was clipped by 4 bases and J by 3 bases, with 7 bases between them. Germline CDR1 ENHRY, CDR2 SYGVKD. This CDR3 contains 13 residues. CDR3 sequence: CAISGSDYNEQFF. As DNA, the CDR3 is TGTGCCATCAGTGGGTCGGACTACAATGAGCAGTTCTTC.

This clonotype was picked up many times. J is TRBJ2-1 and V is TRBV20-1; a weak D match, TRBD2 (5 bases). Germline V gives CDR1 DFQATT, CDR2 SNEGSKA (reference sequence). V lost 5 bases, J lost 9 bases, and 11 bases lay in between. CDR3 length: 11 residues. The CDR3 sequence: CSAALASEQFF. CDR3 DNA: TGCAGTGCTGCGCTAGCTAGTGAGCAGTTCTTC.